This TCR beta chain stems from a study of T cells in Graves' hyperthyroidism and ophthalmopathy. Authors of the study amplified TCR beta CDR3 regions from RNA transcripts. The HTBI set primed first-round TCR CDR3 RT-PCR. TCRdb redid the calling of the multiplex PCR reads with MiXCR, one entry per CDR3 protein. The sample has some 380,000 distinct CDR3 sequences, about 13% seen once; the top ten hold under 25%. A remark on this clonotype: Antigen: not known. With a much larger clone just one base away, this may be a read error.

Hyperthyroidism had been newly diagnosed in patients aged 18 to 65, and its duration was under 2 months. A sample of blood taken at first hyperthyroidism diagnosis preceded any ophthalmopathy symptoms. CDR3 length: 14 amino acids. Regarding the study as a whole: Clonotypes that were expanded in thyroid above 0.001 mostly appeared in blood too.

The genes are TRBV12-3 or TRBV12-4 and TRBJ1-1; 7 nucleotides align to TRBD1. The sequenced material came from blood. This TCR was recovered from a man aged 25-45 years with Graves' hyperthyroidism that later progressed to Graves' ophthalmopathy. The CDR3 spells CAGSSQGGDTEAFF. The CDR3 DNA follows: TGTGCCGGCAGTTCCCAGGGGGGGGACACTGAAGCTTTCTTT.